These T cell receptor beta chains were read from a single sample in a study of T-cell memory formation after mild COVID-19. TCRdb re-called the 5' RACE reads with MiXCR, one entry per CDR3 protein. The sample consists of some 300,000 distinct CDR3 sequences, less than 25% of them appearing once. Material for sequencing was PBMCs or a T cell subset sorted from them (not recorded which). The source of these receptors is a young man who had mild COVID-19 (a few samples of this study predate the infection). Cell type and time point are not known. CDR3s include the opening cysteine and the closing phenylalanine or tryptophan. The order of the fields is V gene, clone size, J gene, D gene, CDR3 DNA, CDR3 protein. A D gene is named only where the DNA matches it firmly. Rows may omit the clone size; those that give it use once, few, many or a size class.

TRBV12-3/TRBV12-4	NA	TRBJ2-1	NA	TGTGCCAGCAGTTTGCTGGGGGGCCTCTACAATGAGCAGTTCTTC	CASSLLGGLYNEQFF
TRBV12-3/TRBV12-4	few	TRBJ2-5	TRBD1	TGTGCCAGCAGTGCGAGGCCGGGCCAGACCGGGACAGGGGGGTTTAAGCAAGAGACCCAGTACTTC	CASSARPGQTGTGGFKQETQYF
TRBV24-1	NA	TRBJ2-2	NA	TGTGCCACCAGTGAAACGGGATTTAACACCGGGGAGCTGTTTTTT	CATSETGFNTGELFF
TRBV6-6	NA	TRBJ2-2	NA	TGTGCCAGCATGTTAACCGGGGAGCTGTTTTTT	CASMLTGELFF
TRBV6-5	few	TRBJ1-1	NA	TGTGCCAGCAGTTACTCGAAAGGGTTGATTGCTTTCTTT	CASSYSKGLIAFF
TRBV20-1	NA	TRBJ2-2	NA	TGCAGGAAGTCCGGGACTTTGAACACCGGGGAGCTGTTTTTT	CRKSGTLNTGELFF
TRBV29-1	NA	TRBJ1-2	NA	TGCAGCGTTGAAGCGAGGGGCTACACCTTC	CSVEARGYTF
TRBV5-6	NA	TRBJ1-2	NA	TGTGCCAGCAGCTTGGCCAGGGCAGTCTATGGCTACACCTTC	CASSLARAVYGYTF
TRBV20-1	NA	TRBJ1-2	NA	TGCAGTGCTCTCCGGGACGGAAACTATGGCTACACCTTC	CSALRDGNYGYTF
TRBV12-3/TRBV12-4	few	TRBJ2-5	TRBD2	TGTGCCAGCAGGAATAGCGGGGGGGCTAGAGAGACCCAGTACTTC	CASRNSGGARETQYF
TRBV7-2	NA	TRBJ2-5	NA	TGTGCCAGCAGCTTAGACGGGGCAGGTGGGACCCAGTACTTC	CASSLDGAGGTQYF
TRBV7-6	NA	TRBJ1-1	NA	TGTGCCAGCAGCCGAGGGGGGCTACGGGACACTGAAGCTTTCTTT	CASSRGGLRDTEAFF
TRBV7-9	few	TRBJ1-2	NA	TGTGCCAGCAGCTTGGGACAAACTGGCTACACCTTC	CASSLGQTGYTF
TRBV14	NA	TRBJ1-4	NA	TGTGCCAGCATGCGTGGACAAAGACGGGGTGAAAAACTGTTTTTT	CASMRGQRRGEKLFF
TRBV12-3/TRBV12-4	NA	TRBJ1-5	NA	TGTGCCAGCAGTTTTGGTAGAAGTCAGCCCCAGCATTTT	CASSFGRSQPQHF